This T cell receptor beta chain was profiled in a study of T cells in women clearing cervical HPV infection. Study-wide background: Case blood was drawn when the lesion was first found; control blood after infection became undetectable. Study results and limitations: Repertoire richness, not evenness, was significantly elevated in CIN3+ cases versus controls.

CDR3 length: 14 residues. Per germline, CDR1 KGHSH and CDR2 LQKENI. The repertoire was sequenced with immunoSEQ multiplex PCR; TCRdb's copy has only in-frame clones and lacks some. Its clone listing holds about 36,000 clones. Each participant carried one incident cervical HPV16 infection only. On this clone itself: The antigen remains unidentified. The read terminates 3 residues before the CDR3 end, so the remaining end is supplied by the germline J gene.

This sequence originates from a woman aged 18-70 years with a cervical HPV16 infection that either progressed to CIN3+ or cleared (not recorded which). This chain uses TRBV18 with TRBJ1-1; 8 bases match TRBD1. The sequencing sample was made of blood buffy coat. The sequenced CDR3 bases are TGTGCCAGCTCACCGGACAGGGTGGGAGAGACA. Its translation: CASSPDRVGET. In full, the CDR3 is CASSPDRVGETAFF.